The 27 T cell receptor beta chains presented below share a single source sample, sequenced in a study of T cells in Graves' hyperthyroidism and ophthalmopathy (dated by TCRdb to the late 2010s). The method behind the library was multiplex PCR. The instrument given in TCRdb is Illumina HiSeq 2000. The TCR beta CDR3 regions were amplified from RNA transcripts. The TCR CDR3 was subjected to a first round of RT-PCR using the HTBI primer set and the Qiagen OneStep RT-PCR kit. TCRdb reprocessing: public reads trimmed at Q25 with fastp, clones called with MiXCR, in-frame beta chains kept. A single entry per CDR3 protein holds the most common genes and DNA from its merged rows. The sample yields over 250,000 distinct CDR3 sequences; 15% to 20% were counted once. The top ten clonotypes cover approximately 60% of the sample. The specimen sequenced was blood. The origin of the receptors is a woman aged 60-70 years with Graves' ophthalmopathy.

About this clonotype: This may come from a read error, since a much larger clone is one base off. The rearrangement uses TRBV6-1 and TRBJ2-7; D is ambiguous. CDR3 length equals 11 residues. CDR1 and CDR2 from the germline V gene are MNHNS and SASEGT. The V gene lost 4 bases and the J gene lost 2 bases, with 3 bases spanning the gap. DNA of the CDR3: TGTGCCAGCAGTGCAGCCTACGAGCAGTACTTC. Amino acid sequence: CASSAAYEQYF.

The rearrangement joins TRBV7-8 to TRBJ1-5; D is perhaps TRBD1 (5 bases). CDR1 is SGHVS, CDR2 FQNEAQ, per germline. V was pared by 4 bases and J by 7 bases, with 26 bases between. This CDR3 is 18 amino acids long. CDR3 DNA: TGTGCCAGCAGCTCACACCGCGGCGGGGGGTTCGCGAGACAGCCCCAGCATTTT. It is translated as CASSSHRGGGFARQPQHF. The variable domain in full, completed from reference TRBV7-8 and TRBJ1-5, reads GAGVSQSPRYKVAKRGQDVALRCDPISGHVSLFWYQQALGQGPEFLTYFQNEAQLDKSGLPSDRFFAERPEGSVSTLKIQRTQQEDSAVYLCASSSHRGGGFARQPQHFGDGTRLSIL.

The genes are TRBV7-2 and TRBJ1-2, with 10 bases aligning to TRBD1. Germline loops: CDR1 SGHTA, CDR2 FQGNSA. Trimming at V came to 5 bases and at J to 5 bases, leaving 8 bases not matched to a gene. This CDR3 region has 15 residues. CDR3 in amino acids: CASSVPGQGNYGYTF. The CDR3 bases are TGTGCCAGCAGCGTCCCGGGACAGGGGAATTATGGCTACACCTTC. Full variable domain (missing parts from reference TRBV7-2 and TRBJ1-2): GAGVSQSPSNKVTEKGKDVELRCDPISGHTALYWYRQSLGQGLEFLIYFQGNSAPDKSGLPSDRFSAERTGGSVSTLTIQRTQQEDSAVYLCASSVPGQGNYGYTFGSGTRLTVV.

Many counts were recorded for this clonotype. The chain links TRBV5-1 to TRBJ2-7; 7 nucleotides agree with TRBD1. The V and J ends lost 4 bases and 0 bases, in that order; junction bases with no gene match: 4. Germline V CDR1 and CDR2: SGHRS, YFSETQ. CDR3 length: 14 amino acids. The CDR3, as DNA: TGCGCCAGCAGCATGACAGGGAGCTCCTACGAGCAGTACTTC. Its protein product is CASSMTGSSYEQYF. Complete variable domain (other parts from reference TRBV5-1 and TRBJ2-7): KAGVTQTPRYLIKTRGQQVTLSCSPISGHRSVSWYQQTPGQGLQFLFEYFSETQRNKGNFPGRFSGRQFSNSRSEMNVSTLELGDSALYLCASSMTGSSYEQYFGPGTRLTVT.

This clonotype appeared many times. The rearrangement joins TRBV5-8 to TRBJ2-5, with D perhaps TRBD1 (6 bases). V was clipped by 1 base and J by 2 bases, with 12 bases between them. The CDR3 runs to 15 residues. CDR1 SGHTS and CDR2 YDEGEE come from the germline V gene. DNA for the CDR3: TGTGCCAGCAGCTTGACAGGGAGTGATCAAGAGACCCAGTACTTC. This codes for CASSLTGSDQETQYF.

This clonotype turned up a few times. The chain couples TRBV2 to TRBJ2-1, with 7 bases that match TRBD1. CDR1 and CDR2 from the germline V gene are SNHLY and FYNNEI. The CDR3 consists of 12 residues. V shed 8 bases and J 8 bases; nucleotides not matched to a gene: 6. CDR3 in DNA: TGTGCCAGCCAGATTGACAGGGATGAGCAGTTCTTC. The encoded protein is CASQIDRDEQFF.

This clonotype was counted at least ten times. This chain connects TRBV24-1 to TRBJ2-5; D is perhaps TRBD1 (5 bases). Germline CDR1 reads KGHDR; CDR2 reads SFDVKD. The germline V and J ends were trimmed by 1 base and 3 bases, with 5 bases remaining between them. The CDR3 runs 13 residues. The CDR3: CATSDFREETQYF. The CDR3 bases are TGTGCCACCAGTGATTTCAGGGAAGAGACCCAGTACTTC.

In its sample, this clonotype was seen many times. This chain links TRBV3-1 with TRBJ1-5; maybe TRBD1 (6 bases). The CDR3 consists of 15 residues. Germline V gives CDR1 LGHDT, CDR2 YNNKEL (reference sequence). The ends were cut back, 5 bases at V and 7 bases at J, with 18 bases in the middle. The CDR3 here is CASSATGGQGQPQHF. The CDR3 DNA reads TGTGCCAGCAGCGCGACTGGGGGACAAGGGCAGCCCCAGCATTTT.

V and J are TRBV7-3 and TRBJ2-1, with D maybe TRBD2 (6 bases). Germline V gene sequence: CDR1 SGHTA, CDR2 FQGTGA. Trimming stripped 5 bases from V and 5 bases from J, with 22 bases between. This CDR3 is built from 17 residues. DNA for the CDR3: TGTGCCAGCAGCCTCAAGCCCGGGACTGGCGGAAACAATGAGCAGTTCTTC. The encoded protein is CASSLKPGTGGNNEQFF.

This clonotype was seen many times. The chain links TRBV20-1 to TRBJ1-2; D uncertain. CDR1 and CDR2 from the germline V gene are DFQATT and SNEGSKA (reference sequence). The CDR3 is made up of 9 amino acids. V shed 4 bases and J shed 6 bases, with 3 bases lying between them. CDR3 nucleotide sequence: TGCAGTGCTACGGATGGCTACACCTTC. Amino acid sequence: CSATDGYTF.

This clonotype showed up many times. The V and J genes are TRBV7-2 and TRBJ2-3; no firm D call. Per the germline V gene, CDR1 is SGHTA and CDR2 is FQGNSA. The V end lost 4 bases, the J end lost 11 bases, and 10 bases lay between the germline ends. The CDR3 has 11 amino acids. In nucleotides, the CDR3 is TGTGCCAGCAGCTCCACCTTGAGGCAGTATTTT. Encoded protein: CASSSTLRQYF.

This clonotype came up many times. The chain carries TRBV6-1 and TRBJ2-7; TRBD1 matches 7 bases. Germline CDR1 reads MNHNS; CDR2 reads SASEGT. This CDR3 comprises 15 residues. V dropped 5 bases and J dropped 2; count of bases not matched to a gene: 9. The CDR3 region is CASSYGTDRTYEQYF. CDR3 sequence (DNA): TGTGCCAGCAGTTACGGGACAGATAGAACCTACGAGCAGTACTTC.

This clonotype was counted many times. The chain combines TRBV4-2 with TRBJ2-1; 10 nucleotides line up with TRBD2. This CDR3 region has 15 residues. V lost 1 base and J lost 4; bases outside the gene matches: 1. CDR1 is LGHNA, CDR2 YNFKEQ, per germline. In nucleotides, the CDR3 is TGTGCCAGCAGCCAAGTGGGACTAGCGTACAATGAGCAGTTCTTC. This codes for CASSQVGLAYNEQFF.

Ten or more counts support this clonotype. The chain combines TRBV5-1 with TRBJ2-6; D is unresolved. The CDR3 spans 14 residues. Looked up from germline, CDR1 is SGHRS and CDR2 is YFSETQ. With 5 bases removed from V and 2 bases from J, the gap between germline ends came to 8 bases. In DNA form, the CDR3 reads TGCGCCAGCAGTTCGGCCCCTGGGGCCAACGTCCTGACTTTC. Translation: CASSSAPGANVLTF.

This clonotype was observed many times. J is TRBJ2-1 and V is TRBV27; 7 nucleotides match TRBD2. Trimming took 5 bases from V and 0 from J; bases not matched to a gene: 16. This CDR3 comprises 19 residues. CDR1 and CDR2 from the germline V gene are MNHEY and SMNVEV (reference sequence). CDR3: CASSLLSGTAGVSYNEQFF. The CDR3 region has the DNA TGTGCCAGCAGTCTCTTAAGCGGGACCGCGGGAGTCTCCTACAATGAGCAGTTCTTC.

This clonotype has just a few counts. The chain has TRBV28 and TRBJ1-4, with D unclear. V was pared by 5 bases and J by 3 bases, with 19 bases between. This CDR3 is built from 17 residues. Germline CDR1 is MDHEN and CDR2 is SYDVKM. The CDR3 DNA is TGTGCCAGCAGTCCGTTGGAGAGGGAGACGGCTAATGAAAAACTGTTTTTT. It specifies CASSPLERETANEKLFF.

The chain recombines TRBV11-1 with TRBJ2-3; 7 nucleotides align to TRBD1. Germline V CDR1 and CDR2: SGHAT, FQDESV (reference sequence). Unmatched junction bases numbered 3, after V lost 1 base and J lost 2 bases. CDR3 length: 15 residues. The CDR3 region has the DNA TGTGCCAGCAGCTTAGGTCAGGGGGACACAGATACGCAGTATTTT. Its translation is CASSLGQGDTDTQYF. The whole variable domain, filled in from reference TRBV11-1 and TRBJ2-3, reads EAEVAQSPRYKITEKSQAVAFWCDPISGHATLYWYRQILGQGPELLVQFQDESVVDDSQLPKDRFSAERLKGVDSTLKIQPAELGDSAMYLCASSLGQGDTDTQYFGPGTRLTVL.

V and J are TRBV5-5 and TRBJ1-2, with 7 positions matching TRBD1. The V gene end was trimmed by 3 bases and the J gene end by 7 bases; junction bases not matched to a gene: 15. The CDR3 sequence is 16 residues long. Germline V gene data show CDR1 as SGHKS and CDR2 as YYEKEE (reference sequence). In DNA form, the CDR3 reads TGTGCCAGCAGCTCGAACCTACAGGGGCTGGATTCTGGCTACACCTTC. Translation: CASSSNLQGLDSGYTF.

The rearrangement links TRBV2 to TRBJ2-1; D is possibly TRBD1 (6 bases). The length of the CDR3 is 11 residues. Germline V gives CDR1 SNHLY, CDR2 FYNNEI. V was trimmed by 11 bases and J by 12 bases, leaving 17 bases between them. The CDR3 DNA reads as TGTGCCGGGGAAGTCCGGACAGCGCAGTTCTTC. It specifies CAGEVRTAQFF. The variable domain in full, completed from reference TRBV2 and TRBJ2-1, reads EPEVTQTPSHQVTQMGQEVILRCVPISNHLYFYWYRQILGQKVEFLVSFYNNEISEKSEIFDDQFSVERPDGSNFTLKIRSTKLEDSAMYFCAGEVRTAQFFGPGTRLTVL.

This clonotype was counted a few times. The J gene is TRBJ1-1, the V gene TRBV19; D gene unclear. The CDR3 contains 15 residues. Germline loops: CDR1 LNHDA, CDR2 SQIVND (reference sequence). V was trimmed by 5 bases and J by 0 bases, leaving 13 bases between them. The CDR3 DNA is TGTGCCAGTAGTCGGACTCTGGTACTGAACACTGAAGCTTTCTTT. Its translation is CASSRTLVLNTEAFF. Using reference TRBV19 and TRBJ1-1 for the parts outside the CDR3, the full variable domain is DGGITQSPKYLFRKEGQNVTLSCEQNLNHDAMYWYRQDPGQGLRLIYYSQIVNDFQKGDIAEGYSVSREKKESFPLTVTSAQKNPTAFYLCASSRTLVLNTEAFFGQGTRLTVV.

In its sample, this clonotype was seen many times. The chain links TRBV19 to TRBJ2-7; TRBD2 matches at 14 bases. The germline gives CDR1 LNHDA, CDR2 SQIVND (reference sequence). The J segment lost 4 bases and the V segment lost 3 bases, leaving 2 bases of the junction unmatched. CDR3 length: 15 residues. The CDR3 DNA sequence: TGTGCCAGTAGTATGGGGACTAGCGGGAGTTACGAGCAGTACTTC. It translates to CASSMGTSGSYEQYF.

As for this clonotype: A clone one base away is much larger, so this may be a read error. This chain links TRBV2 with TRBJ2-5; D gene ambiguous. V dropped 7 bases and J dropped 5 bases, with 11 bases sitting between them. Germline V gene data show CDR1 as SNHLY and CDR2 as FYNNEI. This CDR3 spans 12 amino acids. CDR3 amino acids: CASNSEWETQYF. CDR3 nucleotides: TGTGCCAGCAATTCGGAGTGGGAGACCCAGTACTTC.

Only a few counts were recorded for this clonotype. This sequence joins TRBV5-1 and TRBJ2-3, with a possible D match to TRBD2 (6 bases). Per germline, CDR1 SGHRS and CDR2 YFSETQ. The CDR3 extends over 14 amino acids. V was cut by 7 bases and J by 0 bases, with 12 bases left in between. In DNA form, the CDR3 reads TGCGCCAGCGGGATGGAGGGCAGCACAGATACGCAGTATTTT. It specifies CASGMEGSTDTQYF.

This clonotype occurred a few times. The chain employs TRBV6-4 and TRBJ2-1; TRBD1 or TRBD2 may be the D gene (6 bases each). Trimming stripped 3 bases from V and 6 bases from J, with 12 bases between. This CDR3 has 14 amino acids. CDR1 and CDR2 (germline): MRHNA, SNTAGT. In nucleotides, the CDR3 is TGTGCCAGCAGTGAAACTAGGGGGGTCAATGAGCAGTTCTTC. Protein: CASSETRGVNEQFF.

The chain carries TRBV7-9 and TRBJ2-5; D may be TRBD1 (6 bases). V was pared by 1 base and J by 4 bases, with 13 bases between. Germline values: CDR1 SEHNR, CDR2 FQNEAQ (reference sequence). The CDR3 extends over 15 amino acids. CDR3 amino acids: CASSLVRGWGETQYF. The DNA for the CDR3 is TGTGCCAGCAGCTTAGTCAGGGGATGGGGAGAGACCCAGTACTTC.

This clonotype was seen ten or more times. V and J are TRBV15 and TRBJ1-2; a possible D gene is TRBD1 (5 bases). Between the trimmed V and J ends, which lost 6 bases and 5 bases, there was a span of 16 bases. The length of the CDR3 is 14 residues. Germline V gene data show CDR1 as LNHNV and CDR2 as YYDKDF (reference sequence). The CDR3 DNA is TGTGCCACCAGATTATCAGGGACCGAATATGGCTACACCTTC. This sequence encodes CATRLSGTEYGYTF.

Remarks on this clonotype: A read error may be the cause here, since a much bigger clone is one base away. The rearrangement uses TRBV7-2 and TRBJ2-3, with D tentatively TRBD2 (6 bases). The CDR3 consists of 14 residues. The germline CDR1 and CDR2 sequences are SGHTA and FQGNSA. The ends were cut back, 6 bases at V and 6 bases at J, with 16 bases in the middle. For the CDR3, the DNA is TGTGCCAGCAGGAGCAGGAGGGCCGGTGATACGCAGTATTTT. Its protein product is CASRSRRAGDTQYF.